The sequence of this TCR beta chain was determined in a study of Graves' ophthalmopathy and Graves' hyperthyroidism. Whole-study results and caveats: The model flagged ophthalmopathy progression at 65% to 71% sensitivity and around 77% specificity.

CDR1 is MGHRA and CDR2 is YSYEKL in the germline V gene. The V gene lost 0 bases and the J gene lost 1 base, with 10 bases spanning the gap. This CDR3 spans 15 amino acids. To note about this clonotype: The antigen is undetermined.

CDR3 regions of TCR beta were amplified from RNA transcripts. HTBI primers were used in a first-round RT-PCR, which preceded a second-round multiplex PCR. TCRdb re-called the multiplex PCR reads through MiXCR, storing one row per CDR3 protein. The sample contains approximately 500,000 distinct CDR3 sequences, 13% to 15% of which appear only once. V gene TRBV4-1 combines with J gene TRBJ2-7; maybe TRBD2 (7 bases). This receptor was identified in a woman in her thirties with Graves' ophthalmopathy. Sequencing was performed on blood. The CDR3 bases are TGCGCCAGCAGCCAAGAAGGGAGGGGGTCCTACGAGCAGTACTTC. It specifies CASSQEGRGSYEQYF.